This TCR beta chain comes out of a study of blood T cell repertoires in COVID-19. The wider study: Samples representing acute and convalescent COVID-19 were sourced from the United States, Italy and Spain.

Original methodology: Researchers report that nucleated cell counts were estimated from reference gene primer amplification. TCRdb keeps only in-frame clones here, not all; method: immunoSEQ multiplex PCR. The V and J calls and clone size were taken over from that table, and D and trimming were inferred from the DNA. The sample has about 480,000 clones, roughly 88% seen once. Participants had their cohort set by participant-reported clinical history. V dropped 3 bases and J dropped 1 base, with 8 bases sitting between them. Germline values: CDR1 SGHRS, CDR2 YFSETQ. This CDR3 region has 15 residues. This TCR was recovered from a middle-aged woman who had recovered from COVID-19. The sequenced sample was PBMCs or T cells enriched from blood (not recorded which). The gene calls are TRBV5-1 and TRBJ2-6; D is perhaps TRBD1 (5 bases). DNA of the CDR3: TGCGCCAGCAGCTCCAGGGATTCTGGGGCCAACGTCCTGACTTTC. Amino acids: CASSSRDSGANVLTF.